A single sample is the source of the 17 T cell receptor beta chains below, sequenced in a study of blood T cell repertoires in COVID-19. The method was immunoSEQ multiplex PCR; TCRdb's version includes in-frame clones alone and lacks a portion of them. Seen here are approximately 210,000 clones, around 85% observed once, and the top ten hold roughly 5%. The sequenced sample was peripheral blood. The receptors come from a human donor in a cohort sampled during active COVID-19.

This sequence joins TRBV28 and TRBJ1-5; tentative D call: TRBD1 (6 bases). The CDR3 is 17 amino acids. Deletions cut 4 bases from V and 1 base from J, with 17 bases between. Per the germline V gene, CDR1 is MDHEN and CDR2 is SYDVKM. CDR3 nucleotides: TGTGCCAGCAGTTCCGGGACATTAAAGCTCAGCAATCAGCCCCAGCATTTT. This translates into CASSSGTLKLSNQPQHF.

This chain joins TRBV7-8 and TRBJ2-6; no reliable D call. Germline lookup yields CDR1 SGHVS and CDR2 FQNEAQ. This CDR3 has 16 residues. Deletions cut 2 bases from V and 0 bases from J, with 8 bases between. The CDR3 DNA is TGTGCCAGCAGCTTACGCGGTTACTCTGGGGCCAACGTCCTGACTTTC. Amino acids: CASSLRGYSGANVLTF.

This sequence joins TRBV5-5 and TRBJ2-7; TRBD1 agrees at 7 bases. J lost 4 bases, V lost 5 bases, and 3 bases had no gene match. The germline CDR1 and CDR2 sequences are SGHKS and YYEKEE (reference sequence). This CDR3 spans 12 amino acids. In DNA form, the CDR3 reads TGTGCCAGCAGTCGACAGGGTTACGAGCAGTACTTC. Translated, it gives CASSRQGYEQYF.

The chain employs TRBV27 and TRBJ2-7, with TRBD2 as a possible D gene (6 bases). V lost 6 bases, J lost 4 bases, and 34 bases lay in between. The CDR3 length is 20 residues. Germline-derived CDR1 and CDR2 are MNHEY and SMNVEV (reference sequence). CDR3 residues: CASSRRRGVAGRSVRYEQYF. The CDR3 bases are TGTGCCAGCAGCCGTCGGAGGGGTGTGGCAGGGCGGTCGGTAAGGTACGAGCAGTACTTC.

The chain joins TRBV7-8 to TRBJ1-1; 8 bases match TRBD1. The CDR3 loop spans 16 amino acids. After removal of 4 bases from V and 3 bases from J, the junction contained 10 bases not matched to a gene. CDR1 and CDR2 from the germline V gene are SGHVS and FQNEAQ. The CDR3 region is CASSSRLGQGDTEAFF. The CDR3 DNA follows: TGTGCCAGCAGCTCGAGATTAGGACAGGGAGACACTGAAGCTTTCTTT. Supplemented by reference TRBV7-8 and TRBJ1-1, the full variable domain reads GAGVSQSPRYKVAKRGQDVALRCDPISGHVSLFWYQQALGQGPEFLTYFQNEAQLDKSGLPSDRFFAERPEGSVSTLKIQRTQQEDSAVYLCASSSRLGQGDTEAFFGQGTRLTVV.

This chain joins TRBV28 and TRBJ1-1; D possibly corresponds to TRBD1 (5 bases). V lost 6 bases to trimming and J lost 4 bases, with 15 bases between them. Germline loops: CDR1 MDHEN, CDR2 SYDVKM. The CDR3 is made up of 14 amino acids. The CDR3 loop reads CASRYQGIITEAFF. In DNA, the CDR3 is TGTGCCAGCAGGTATCAGGGAATAATCACTGAAGCTTTCTTT. Based on the CDR3 plus reference TRBV28 and TRBJ1-1, the full variable domain is DVKVTQSSRYLVKRTGEKVFLECVQDMDHENMFWYRQDPGLGLRLIYFSYDVKMKEKGDIPEGYSVSREKKERFSLILESASTNQTSMYLCASRYQGIITEAFFGQGTRLTVV.

This clone is a singleton in its sample. The chain couples TRBV28 to TRBJ1-1; 10 bases map to TRBD1. From germline, CDR1 is MDHEN and CDR2 SYDVKM. This CDR3 has 14 residues. J lost 1 base, V lost 6 bases, and 2 bases had no gene match. The CDR3 region has the DNA TGTGCCAGCAGAAGGGACAGGGGGAACACTGAAGCTTTCTTT. This codes for CASRRDRGNTEAFF. The variable domain in full, with the rest retrieved from reference TRBV28 and TRBJ1-1, is DVKVTQSSRYLVKRTGEKVFLECVQDMDHENMFWYRQDPGLGLRLIYFSYDVKMKEKGDIPEGYSVSREKKERFSLILESASTNQTSMYLCASRRDRGNTEAFFGQGTRLTVV.

V gene TRBV7-2 combines with J gene TRBJ1-2; D gene uncertain. Germline CDR1 is SGHTA and CDR2 is FQGNSA. Trimming left V 5 bases short and J 4 bases short, with 8 bases between. This CDR3 region has 12 residues. DNA for the CDR3: TGTGCCAGCAGCCCCAGTTTCTATGGCTACACCTTC. This gives the protein CASSPSFYGYTF.

This chain links TRBV28 with TRBJ2-3, with D possibly TRBD2 on 5 matching bases. The CDR3 covers 13 residues. With 8 bases removed from V and 3 bases from J, the gap between germline ends came to 12 bases. Germline CDR1 is MDHEN and CDR2 is SYDVKM. The DNA of the CDR3 is TGTGCCAGCGAACAGCGGTGGACAGATACGCAGTATTTT. Protein product: CASEQRWTDTQYF.

The CDR3 DNA reads as TGTGCCAGCAGCTTAGATGGGCAGGGCTACGAGCAGTACTTC. It yields the protein CASSLDGQGYEQYF. The chain uses TRBV11-3 and TRBJ2-7, with TRBD1 as a possible D gene (5 bases). Germline assignment: CDR1 SGHNT and CDR2 YENEEA. The V end was cut by 0 bases, the J end by 3 bases, with 9 bases between. This CDR3 region has 14 residues.

The chain employs TRBV5-1 and TRBJ2-7; TRBD2 matches at 9 bases. Per the germline V gene, CDR1 is SGHRS and CDR2 is YFSETQ. Germline trimming cut 1 base from V and 3 bases from J; bases unmatched to any gene: 5. This CDR3 has 15 amino acids. The CDR3 here is CASSLKTSGYYEQYF. CDR3 DNA: TGCGCCAGCAGCTTGAAGACTAGCGGTTACTACGAGCAGTACTTC.

The gene calls are TRBV7-9 and TRBJ1-5, with D maybe TRBD1 (6 bases). Germline CDR1 is SEHNR and CDR2 is FQNEAQ (reference sequence). V was shortened by 1 base and J by 1 base, with 11 bases between the two germline ends. The CDR3 consists of 16 residues. The CDR3 loop is CASSLESGTSNQPQHF. The DNA for the CDR3 is TGTGCCAGCAGCTTAGAAAGCGGGACAAGCAATCAGCCCCAGCATTTT.

The rearrangement links TRBV5-1 to TRBJ2-5; TRBD1 matches 10 bases. The CDR3 spans 15 residues. From germline, CDR1 is SGHRS and CDR2 YFSETQ. With 0 bases clipped from V and 1 base from J, the junction kept 0 bases outside the gene matches. CDR3 region: CASSLGDRGQETQYF. For the CDR3, the DNA is TGCGCCAGCAGCTTGGGGGACAGGGGCCAAGAGACCCAGTACTTC.

This chain uses TRBV11-3 with TRBJ2-1, with 8 bases aligning to TRBD2. Germline CDR1 SGHNT, CDR2 YENEEA. The CDR3 loop spans 15 amino acids. V shed 1 base, J shed 5 bases, and the junction held 4 bases outside the gene matches. The CDR3 DNA follows: TGTGCCAGCAGCTTAGCCTCAGCGGGAGACAATGAGCAGTTCTTC. It codes for CASSLASAGDNEQFF.

The chain links TRBV30 to TRBJ1-6, with TRBD1 matching 8 bases. This CDR3 spans 18 amino acids. Trimming at V came to 3 bases and at J to 0 bases, leaving 10 bases not matched to a gene. From germline, CDR1 is GTSNPN and CDR2 SVGIG (reference sequence). CDR3 DNA sequence: TGTGCCTGGAGCGGGAGGACAGGGATGAGCTCCTATAATTCACCCCTCCACTTT. Translated, it gives CAWSGRTGMSSYNSPLHF.

This clone was seen more than once but under ten times. V usage is TRBV5-1 and J usage is TRBJ2-7, with 9 positions matching TRBD1. Germline-derived CDR1 and CDR2 are SGHRS and YFSETQ. The V segment lost 4 bases and the J segment 4 bases; nucleotides outside the gene matches: 6. This CDR3 comprises 14 residues. CDR3 sequence: CASSTGQGDYEQYF. CDR3 DNA: TGCGCCAGCAGCACGGGACAGGGAGATTACGAGCAGTACTTC.

The sample holds a few counts of this clone. This sequence joins TRBV6-2 or TRBV6-3 and TRBJ2-6; D might be TRBD1 (6 bases). Germline CDR1 and CDR2: MNHEY and SVGEGT. V dropped 4 bases and J dropped 0 bases, with 13 bases sitting between them. CDR3 length: 17 residues. The CDR3 DNA reads TGTGCCAGCAGTTCCCGACAGGCATTCTCTGGGGCCAACGTCCTGACTTTC. This gives the protein CASSSRQAFSGANVLTF.